One and the same sample provided the 11 T cell receptor beta chains below, sequenced in a study of pediatric ulcerative colitis. TCRdb's copy holds only in-frame clones and misses some; the assay was immunoSEQ multiplex PCR. This sample has more than 50,000 clones; around 80% occur once, and the top ten carry about 5.2%. Sequences were obtained from blood. Every receptor here comes from a boy aged 10-17 years with moderate ulcerative colitis.

The chain combines TRBV9 with TRBJ2-1; D may correspond to TRBD1 or TRBD2 (5 bases each). Germline-derived CDR1 and CDR2 are SGDLS and YYNGEE. Trimming shortened V by 3 bases and J by 2 bases, and 15 bases separated the two germline ends. The CDR3 has 16 amino acids. The CDR3 DNA reads TGTGCCAGCAGCGCCTATGGGGGTACCCCCTACAATGAGCAGTTCTTC. Protein product: CASSAYGGTPYNEQFF. The whole variable domain, remainder taken from reference TRBV9 and TRBJ2-1, is DSGVTQTPKHLITATGQRVTLRCSPRSGDLSVYWYQQSLDQGLQFLIQYYNGEERAKGNILERFSAQQFPDLHSELNLSSLELGDSALYFCASSAYGGTPYNEQFFGPGTRLTVL.

This clone was detected a few times. The rearrangement joins TRBV5-1 to TRBJ1-6, with D tentatively TRBD1 (6 bases). V gave up 5 bases and J gave up 8 bases, with 17 bases separating them. Germline V gene lookup returns CDR1 SGHRS and CDR2 YFSETQ. The CDR3 loop spans 15 amino acids. The CDR3 reads CASRDRFRSDSPLHF. For the CDR3, the DNA is TGCGCCAGCAGAGACAGGTTTCGTTCGGATTCACCCCTCCACTTT.

This rearrangement joins TRBV11-1 to TRBJ1-1; 7 positions agree with TRBD1. The CDR3 runs 15 residues. The junction had 6 bases not matched to a gene; V was cut back by 1 base and J by 4 bases. Looked up from germline, CDR1 is SGHAT and CDR2 is FQDESV (reference sequence). Here the CDR3 reads CASSLGDRAGTEAFF. CDR3 nucleotide sequence: TGTGCCAGCAGCTTAGGCGACAGGGCGGGCACTGAAGCTTTCTTT.

This chain joins TRBV29-1 and TRBJ2-3; D ambiguous. The CDR3 loop spans 13 amino acids. CDR1 and CDR2 from the germline V gene are SQVTM and ANQGSEA. Trimming removed 3 bases from V and 2 bases from J, with 9 bases in between. The CDR3 region has the DNA TGCAGCGTTGACGTGGGAAACACAGATACGCAGTATTTT. It yields the protein CSVDVGNTDTQYF.

This clone was counted between two and nine times. The rearrangement uses TRBV25-1 and TRBJ1-1, with D perhaps TRBD1 (6 bases). Germline CDR1 MGHDK, CDR2 SYGVNS. The CDR3 runs to 14 residues. Trimming stripped 6 bases from V and 3 bases from J, with 14 bases between. The CDR3 loop reads CASRGARGDTEAFF. The CDR3 nucleotides are TGTGCCAGCAGGGGGGCGCGCGGGGACACTGAAGCTTTCTTT. The complete variable domain, with remaining parts taken from reference TRBV25-1 and TRBJ1-1, reads EADIYQTPRYLVIGTGKKITLECSQTMGHDKMYWYQQDPGMELHLIHYSYGVNSTEKGDLSSESTVSRIRTEHFPLTLESARPSHTSQYLCASRGARGDTEAFFGQGTRLTVV.

The rearrangement uses TRBV4-1 and TRBJ1-4; 8 bases fit TRBD1. CDR1 is MGHRA, CDR2 YSYEKL, per germline. CDR3 length: 16 residues. V shed 2 bases, J shed 0 bases, and the junction held 2 bases outside the gene matches. In nucleotides, the CDR3 is TGCGCCAGCAGCCAATACAGGGGGGCAACTAATGAAAAACTGTTTTTT. Translation: CASSQYRGATNEKLFF.

The V and J genes are TRBV6-1 and TRBJ2-3; D is tentatively TRBD1 or TRBD2 (5 bases each). CDR1 is MNHNS, CDR2 SASEGT, per germline. V was clipped by 4 bases and J by 6 bases, with 17 bases between them. The CDR3 length is 15 residues. CDR3 in amino acids: CASSGGWGPRDTQYF. CDR3 in DNA: TGTGCCAGCAGTGGGGGGTGGGGCCCACGGGATACGCAGTATTTT.

The J gene is TRBJ2-1, the V gene TRBV30; the D gene is possibly TRBD2 (7 bases). Germline CDR1 is GTSNPN and CDR2 is SVGIG (reference sequence). CDR3 length equals 15 residues. The V and J ends lost 2 bases and 0 bases respectively, with 11 bases between them. This CDR3 is CAWSRRGPSYNEQFF. CDR3 DNA sequence: TGTGCCTGGAGTCGGCGGGGGCCCTCCTACAATGAGCAGTTCTTC.

The chain links TRBV30 to TRBJ2-2; D may be TRBD1 (6 bases). V lost 8 bases and J 5 bases, leaving 21 bases between the germline ends. Germline CDR1 GTSNPN, CDR2 SVGIG (reference sequence). The CDR3 runs to 15 residues. For the CDR3, the DNA is TGTGCCCACTCTGGGGTAACAGGGTCAACCGGGGAGCTGTTTTTT. Protein: CAHSGVTGSTGELFF.

This sequence joins TRBV6-6 and TRBJ2-7; D not resolved. This CDR3 comprises 14 residues. V shed 6 bases and J shed 0 bases, with 12 bases lying between them. The germline V gene encodes CDR1 MNHNY and CDR2 SVGAGI (reference sequence). CDR3 sequence: CASRPDGSSYEQYF. In DNA, the CDR3 is TGTGCCAGCAGACCCGACGGAAGCTCCTACGAGCAGTACTTC.

The chain couples TRBV11-2 to TRBJ2-6, with 12 bases matching TRBD2. CDR3 size: 17 residues. With 5 bases clipped from V and 4 bases from J, the junction kept 6 bases outside the gene matches. Germline CDR1 SGHAT, CDR2 FQNNGV. Here the CDR3 reads CASSRLAGAPGANVLTF. The CDR3 region has the DNA TGTGCCAGCAGCAGACTAGCGGGGGCCCCGGGGGCCAACGTCCTGACTTTC. The full variable domain, with the rest looked up from reference TRBV11-2 and TRBJ2-6, is EAGVAQSPRYKIIEKRQSVAFWCNPISGHATLYWYQQILGQGPKLLIQFQNNGVVDDSQLPKDRFSAERLKGVDSTLKIQPAKLEDSAVYLCASSRLAGAPGANVLTFGAGSRLTVL.